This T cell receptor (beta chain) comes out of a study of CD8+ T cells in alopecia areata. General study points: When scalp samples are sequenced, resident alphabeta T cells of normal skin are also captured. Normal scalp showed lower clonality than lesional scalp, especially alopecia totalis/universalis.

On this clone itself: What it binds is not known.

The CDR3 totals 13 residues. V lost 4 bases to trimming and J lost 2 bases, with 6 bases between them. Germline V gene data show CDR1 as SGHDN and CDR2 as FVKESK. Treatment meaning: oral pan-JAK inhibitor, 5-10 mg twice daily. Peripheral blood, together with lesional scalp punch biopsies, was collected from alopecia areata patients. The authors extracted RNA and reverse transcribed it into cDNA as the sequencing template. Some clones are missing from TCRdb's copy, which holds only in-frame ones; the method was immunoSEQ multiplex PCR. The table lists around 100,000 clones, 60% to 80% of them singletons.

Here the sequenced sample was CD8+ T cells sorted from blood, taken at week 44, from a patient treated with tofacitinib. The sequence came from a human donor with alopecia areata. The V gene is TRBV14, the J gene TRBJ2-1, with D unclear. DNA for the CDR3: TGTGCCAGCAGCCTACGGACCTACAATGAGCAGTTCTTC. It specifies CASSLRTYNEQFF.